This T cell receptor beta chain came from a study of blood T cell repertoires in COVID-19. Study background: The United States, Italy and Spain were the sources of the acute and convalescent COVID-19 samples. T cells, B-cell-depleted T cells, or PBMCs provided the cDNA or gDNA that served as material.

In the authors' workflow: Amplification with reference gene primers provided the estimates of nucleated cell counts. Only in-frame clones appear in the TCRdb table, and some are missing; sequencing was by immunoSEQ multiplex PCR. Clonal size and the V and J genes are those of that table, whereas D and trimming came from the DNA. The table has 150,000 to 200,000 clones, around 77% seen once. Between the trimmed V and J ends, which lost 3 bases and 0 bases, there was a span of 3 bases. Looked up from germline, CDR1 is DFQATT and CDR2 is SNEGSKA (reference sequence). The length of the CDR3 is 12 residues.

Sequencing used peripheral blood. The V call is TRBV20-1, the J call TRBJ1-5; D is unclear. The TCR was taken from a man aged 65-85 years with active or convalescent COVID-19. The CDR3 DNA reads TGCAGTGCTAGTCTTAGCAATCAGCCCCAGCATTTT. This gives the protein CSASLSNQPQHF.